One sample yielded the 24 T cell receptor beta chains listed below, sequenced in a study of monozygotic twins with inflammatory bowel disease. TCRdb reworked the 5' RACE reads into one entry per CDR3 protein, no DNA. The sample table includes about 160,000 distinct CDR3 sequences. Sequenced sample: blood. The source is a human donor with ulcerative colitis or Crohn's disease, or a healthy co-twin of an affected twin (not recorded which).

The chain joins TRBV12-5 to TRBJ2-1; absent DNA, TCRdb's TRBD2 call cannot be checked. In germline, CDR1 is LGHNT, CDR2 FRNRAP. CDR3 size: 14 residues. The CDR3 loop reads CASGLGSGNDEQFF. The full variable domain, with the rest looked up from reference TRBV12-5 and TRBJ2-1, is DARVTQTPRHKVTEMGQEVTMRCQPILGHNTVFWYRQTMMQGLELLAYFRNRAPLDDSGMPKDRFSAEMPDATLATLKIQPSEPRDSAVYFCASGLGSGNDEQFFGPGTRLTVL.

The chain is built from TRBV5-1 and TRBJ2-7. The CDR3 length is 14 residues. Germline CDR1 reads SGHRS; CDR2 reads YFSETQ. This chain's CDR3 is CASSLESGVVEQYF.

CDR3 loop: CASSLQVAKNIQYF. This sequence joins TRBV12-3 or TRBV12-4 and TRBJ2-4. The CDR3 is 14 amino acids.

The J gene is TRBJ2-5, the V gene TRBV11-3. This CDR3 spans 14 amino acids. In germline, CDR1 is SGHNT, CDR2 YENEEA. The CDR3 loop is CASSLGTVGETQYF.

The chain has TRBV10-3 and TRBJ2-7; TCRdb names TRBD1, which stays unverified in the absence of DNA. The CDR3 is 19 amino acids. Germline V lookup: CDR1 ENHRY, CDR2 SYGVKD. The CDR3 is CAISESAVGLRRGPYEQYF.

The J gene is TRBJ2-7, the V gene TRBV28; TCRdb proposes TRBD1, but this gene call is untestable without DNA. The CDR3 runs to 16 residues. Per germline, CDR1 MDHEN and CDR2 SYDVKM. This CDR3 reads CASSRWGQGKRYEQYF.

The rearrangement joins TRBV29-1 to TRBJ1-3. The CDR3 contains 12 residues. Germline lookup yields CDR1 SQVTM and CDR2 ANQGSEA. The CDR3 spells CSVGSSGNTIYF.

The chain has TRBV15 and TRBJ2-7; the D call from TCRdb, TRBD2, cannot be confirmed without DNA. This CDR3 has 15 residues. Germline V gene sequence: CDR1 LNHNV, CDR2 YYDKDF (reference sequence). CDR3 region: CATSRDWAGEREQYF.

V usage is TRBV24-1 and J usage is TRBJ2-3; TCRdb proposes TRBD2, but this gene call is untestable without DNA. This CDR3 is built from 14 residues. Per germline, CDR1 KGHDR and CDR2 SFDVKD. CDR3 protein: CATSTSSYTDTQYF.

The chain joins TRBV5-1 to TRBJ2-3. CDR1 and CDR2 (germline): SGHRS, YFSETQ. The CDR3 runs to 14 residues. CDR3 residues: CASSLEGSADTQYF. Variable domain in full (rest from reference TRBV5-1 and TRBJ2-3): KAGVTQTPRYLIKTRGQQVTLSCSPISGHRSVSWYQQTPGQGLQFLFEYFSETQRNKGNFPGRFSGRQFSNSRSEMNVSTLELGDSALYLCASSLEGSADTQYFGPGTRLTVL.

The CDR3 sequence is CASSLVAQGYTGELFF. The chain uses TRBV28 and TRBJ2-2; TCRdb returns TRBD1, unconfirmable since there is no DNA. Germline lookup yields CDR1 MDHEN and CDR2 SYDVKM. CDR3 length: 16 amino acids.

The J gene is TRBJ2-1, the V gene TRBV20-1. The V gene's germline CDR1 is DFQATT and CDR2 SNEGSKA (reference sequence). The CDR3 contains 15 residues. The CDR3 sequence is CSARYTWSSYNEQFF.

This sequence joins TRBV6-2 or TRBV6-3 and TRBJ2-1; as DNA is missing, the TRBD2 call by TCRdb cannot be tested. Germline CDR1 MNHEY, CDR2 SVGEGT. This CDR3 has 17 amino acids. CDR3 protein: CASSYPRGSGIRGEQFF.

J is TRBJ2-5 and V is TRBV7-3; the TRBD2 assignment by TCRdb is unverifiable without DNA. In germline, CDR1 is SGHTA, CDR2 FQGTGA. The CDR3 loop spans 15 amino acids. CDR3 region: CASSLSSGRRETQYF.

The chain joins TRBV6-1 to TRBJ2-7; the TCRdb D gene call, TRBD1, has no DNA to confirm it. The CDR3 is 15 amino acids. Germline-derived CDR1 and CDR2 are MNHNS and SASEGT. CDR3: CASNGAGRGTYEQYF.

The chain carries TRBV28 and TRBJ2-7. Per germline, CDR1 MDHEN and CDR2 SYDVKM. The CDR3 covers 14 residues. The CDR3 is CASSFSDSSYEQYF.

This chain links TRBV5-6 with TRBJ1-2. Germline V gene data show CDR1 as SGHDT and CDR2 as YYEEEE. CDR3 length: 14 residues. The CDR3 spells CASSLVGTPYGYTF.

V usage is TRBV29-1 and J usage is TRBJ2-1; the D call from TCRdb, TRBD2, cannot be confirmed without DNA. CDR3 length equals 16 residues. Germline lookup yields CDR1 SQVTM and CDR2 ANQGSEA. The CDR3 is CSVPGGLAGTYNEQFF.

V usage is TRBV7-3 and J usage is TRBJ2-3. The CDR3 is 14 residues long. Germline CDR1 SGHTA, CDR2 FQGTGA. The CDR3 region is CASSLGRHTDTQYF.

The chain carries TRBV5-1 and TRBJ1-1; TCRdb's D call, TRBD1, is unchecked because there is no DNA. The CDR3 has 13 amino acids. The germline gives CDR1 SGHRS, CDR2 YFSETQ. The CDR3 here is CASSLVQGAEAFF.

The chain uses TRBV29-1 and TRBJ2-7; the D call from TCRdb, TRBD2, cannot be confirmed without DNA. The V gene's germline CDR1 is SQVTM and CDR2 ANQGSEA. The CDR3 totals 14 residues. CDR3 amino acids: CSVESSGSSYEQYF.

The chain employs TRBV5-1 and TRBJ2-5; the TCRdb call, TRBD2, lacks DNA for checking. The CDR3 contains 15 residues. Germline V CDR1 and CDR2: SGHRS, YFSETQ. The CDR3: CASSLADGRAETQYF.

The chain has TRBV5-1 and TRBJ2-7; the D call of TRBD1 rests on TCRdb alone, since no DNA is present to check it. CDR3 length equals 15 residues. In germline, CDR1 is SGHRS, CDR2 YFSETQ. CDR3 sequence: CASSLIGDAGYEQYF.

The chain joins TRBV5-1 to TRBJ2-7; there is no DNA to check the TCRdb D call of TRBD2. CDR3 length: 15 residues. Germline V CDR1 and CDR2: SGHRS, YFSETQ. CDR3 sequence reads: CASSLGLAGVYEQYF. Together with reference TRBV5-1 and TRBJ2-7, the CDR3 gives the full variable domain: KAGVTQTPRYLIKTRGQQVTLSCSPISGHRSVSWYQQTPGQGLQFLFEYFSETQRNKGNFPGRFSGRQFSNSRSEMNVSTLELGDSALYLCASSLGLAGVYEQYFGPGTRLTVT.